The entry below gives a single TCR beta chain sequence along with its context. These data are taken from a study of OX40 agonist ivuxolimab in advanced cancers. The assay was immunoSEQ multiplex PCR, and TCRdb's table has in-frame clones only and misses some. The repertoire holds around 80,000 clones, with approximately 92% as singletons. Source: CD4+ or CD8+ T cells sorted from blood, taken in a trial of the OX40 agonist ivuxolimab. This TCR derives from an adult with an advanced solid tumor such as melanoma, head and neck, liver or kidney cancer.

The DNA for the CDR3 is TGTGCCAGCAGCTTAGACCCGCGGGGAAAGACCCAGTACTTC. Protein sequence: CASSLDPRGKTQYF. The rearrangement uses TRBV7-2 and TRBJ2-5; TRBD2 might be the D (6 bases). The germline V gene has CDR1 SGHTA and CDR2 FQGNSA. The length of the CDR3 is 14 residues. Trimming stripped 1 base from V and 6 bases from J, with 12 bases between. Variable domain in full (rest from reference TRBV7-2 and TRBJ2-5): GAGVSQSPSNKVTEKGKDVELRCDPISGHTALYWYRQSLGQGLEFLIYFQGNSAPDKSGLPSDRFSAERTGGSVSTLTIQRTQQEDSAVYLCASSLDPRGKTQYFGPGTRLLVL.